The 23 T cell receptor beta chains reported below all come from one sample, sequenced in a study of regulatory T cells in long-lasting Graves disease. According to the study, TCR beta libraries were built with iRepertoire HTBI primers and CDR3-region Arm-PCR. TCRdb passed the multiplex PCR reads through MiXCR, listing each CDR3 protein once. The table lists 500,000 or so distinct CDR3 sequences, around 15% of them singletons. The time point: newly diagnosed GD, antithyroid drugs for less than 3 months. From RNA extracted from PBMCs, the TCR library was made. This sample also belongs to another study, concerning T cells in Graves' hyperthyroidism and ophthalmopathy.

Source: peripheral blood mononuclear cells (PBMCs), taken at new diagnosis, from a patient treated with antithyroid drugs. The source of these receptors is a woman aged 35-65 years with Graves disease.

Concerning this clonotype itself: The junction does not match germline at one end; this may be a read error. The rearrangement joins TRBV7-3 to TRBJ2-1; D is possibly TRBD1 (6 bases). The CDR3 length is 13 residues. The germline V gene encodes CDR1 SGHTA and CDR2 FQGTGA. The CDR3 here is CASSVTGYNEQFF. The CDR3 DNA is TGTGCCAGCAGCGTAACAGGGTACAATGAGCAGTTCTTC.

This chain connects TRBV2 to TRBJ2-4; 8 bases align to TRBD1. This CDR3 has 14 residues. Germline values: CDR1 SNHLY, CDR2 FYNNEI. V was clipped by 1 base and J by 7 bases; unmatched bases: 3. The CDR3: CASSEGQGSNIQYF. CDR3 in DNA: TGTGCCAGCAGTGAAGGACAGGGGAGTAACATTCAGTACTTC.

As concerns this clonotype: At one boundary the junction diverges from the germline segment, which might be a read error. The V gene is TRBV5-1, the J gene TRBJ1-4, with 7 nucleotides matching TRBD1. Germline V gene data show CDR1 as SGHRS and CDR2 as YFSETQ. The CDR3 loop spans 17 amino acids. CDR3 in amino acids: CASSLGSLTGFYEKLFF. The DNA for the CDR3 is TGTGCCAGCAGCTTAGGGAGCCTGACAGGGTTTTATGAAAAACTGTTTTTT.

V and J are TRBV4-1 and TRBJ2-5, with no clear D. The germline gives CDR1 MGHRA, CDR2 YSYEKL. With 3 bases removed from V and 5 bases from J, the gap between germline ends came to 22 bases. The CDR3 has 17 residues. The DNA of the CDR3 is TGCGCCAGCAGCCATGACCCCGCCGGGCGGTCGGGTGAGACCCAGTACTTC. Its translation: CASSHDPAGRSGETQYF.

This clonotype was counted between two and nine times. The rearrangement uses TRBV7-2 and TRBJ2-1; 9 bases match TRBD2. The CDR3 covers 17 residues. Per the germline V gene, CDR1 is SGHTA and CDR2 is FQGNSA. The J segment lost 8 bases and the V segment lost 4 bases, leaving 15 bases of the junction unmatched. The CDR3 is CASSSYLGGGADYEQFF. CDR3 sequence (DNA): TGTGCCAGCAGCTCCTACTTGGGCGGGGGGGCCGACTATGAGCAGTTCTTC.

V usage is TRBV4-1 and J usage is TRBJ2-7; TRBD1 might be the D (6 bases). The germline CDR1 and CDR2 sequences are MGHRA and YSYEKL. Trimming shortened V by 3 bases and J by 4 bases, and 22 bases separated the two germline ends. There are 17 residues in the CDR3. CDR3 nucleotides: TGCGCCAGCAGCCAGCCTCCCGGGACACCACCTGGGTACGAGCAGTACTTC. Protein sequence: CASSQPPGTPPGYEQYF.

This clonotype was detected ten times or more. The V call is TRBV20-1, the J call TRBJ2-4; 10 bases agree with TRBD1. After removal of 5 bases from V and 4 bases from J, the junction contained 8 bases not matched to a gene. CDR1 and CDR2 from the germline V gene are DFQATT and SNEGSKA (reference sequence). This CDR3 has 15 residues. In DNA, the CDR3 is TGCAGTGCTTTGACCCGGGACAGGGGAAAAAACATTCAGTACTTC. Its translation is CSALTRDRGKNIQYF.

Written as DNA, the CDR3 is TGCAGTGCTCCACCCCGGGACTCCAATCAGCCCCAGCATTTT. Its translation is CSAPPRDSNQPQHF. The chain employs TRBV20-1 and TRBJ1-5, with D possibly matching TRBD1 (5 bases). The CDR3 is 14 residues long. V shed 5 bases and J shed 3 bases, with 14 bases lying between them. Germline values: CDR1 DFQATT, CDR2 SNEGSKA (reference sequence).

This sequence joins TRBV20-1 and TRBJ1-4; D call uncertain. Trimming left V 0 bases short and J 4 bases short, with 6 bases between. Germline loops: CDR1 DFQATT, CDR2 SNEGSKA (reference sequence). The CDR3 is 13 amino acids. The CDR3 nucleotides read TGCAGTGCTAGAGATAGTAATAATGAAAAACTGTTTTTT. Its translation is CSARDSNNEKLFF.

As regards this clonotype: Possible read error: a much larger clone is one base away. V is TRBV11-2 and J is TRBJ2-7; TRBD1 matches 9 bases. Germline CDR1 is SGHAT and CDR2 is FQNNGV. CDR3 length: 15 residues. CDR3 in DNA: TGTGCCAACAGCTTAGGGACAGGGTCCTTCTACGAGCAGTACTTC. Encoded protein: CANSLGTGSFYEQYF.

This clonotype was seen repeatedly, ten times or more. The DNA of the CDR3 is TGTGCCTGGAGTATGCTCCTGGGGGAGACCCAGTACTTC. Protein: CAWSMLLGETQYF. The chain combines TRBV30 with TRBJ2-5, with D uncertain. With 2 bases removed from V and 5 bases from J, the gap between germline ends came to 12 bases. CDR3 length: 13 residues. Germline V lookup: CDR1 GTSNPN, CDR2 SVGIG (reference sequence).

This clonotype was seen many times. The chain employs TRBV12-3 or TRBV12-4 and TRBJ2-5; TRBD2 matches at 10 bases. The CDR3 has 16 residues. V was clipped by 5 bases and J by 5 bases; unmatched bases: 11. The CDR3 sequence: CASSNAGLARMETQYF. The CDR3 bases are TGTGCCAGCAGTAACGCGGGACTAGCGAGGATGGAGACCCAGTACTTC.

J is TRBJ1-6 and V is TRBV27; the match to TRBD1 covers 8 bases. The CDR3 has 14 residues. The V and J ends lost 6 bases and 8 bases, in that order; junction bases with no gene match: 6. The germline CDR1 and CDR2 sequences are MNHEY and SMNVEV (reference sequence). CDR3 nucleotide sequence: TGTGCCAGCAGATCGACAGGGGAGGATTCACCCCTCCACTTT. This translates into CASRSTGEDSPLHF.

The chain links TRBV5-1 to TRBJ2-5, with D perhaps matching TRBD1 or TRBD2 (5 bases each). Germline V CDR1 and CDR2: SGHRS, YFSETQ. Trimming pared 1 base from V and 1 base from J, leaving 14 bases between. The CDR3 is 16 amino acids. CDR3 in amino acids: CASSLPQGVSQETQYF. The CDR3, as DNA: TGCGCCAGCAGCTTGCCCCAGGGAGTAAGCCAAGAGACCCAGTACTTC.

The table lists this clonotype with many counts. V gene TRBV12-3 or TRBV12-4 combines with J gene TRBJ1-2; D not resolved. CDR3 size: 11 residues. Trimming stripped 6 bases from V and 8 bases from J, with 10 bases between. As DNA, the CDR3 is TGTGCCAGCAGGGGCCCTCGGGGCTACACCTTC. It is translated as CASRGPRGYTF.

The genes are TRBV9 and TRBJ1-1, with D possibly being TRBD1 (5 bases). V shed 4 bases and J shed 8 bases, with 15 bases lying between them. The CDR3 is 13 residues long. Germline lookup yields CDR1 SGDLS and CDR2 YYNGEE. CDR3 residues: CASSFRDGLEAFF. The CDR3 DNA reads TGTGCCAGCAGCTTCAGGGACGGACTAGAAGCTTTCTTT.

The chain has TRBV6-2 or TRBV6-3 and TRBJ2-3; TRBD2 matches at 7 bases. With V trimmed by 10 bases and J by 2 bases, 6 bases remained unmatched. The germline gives CDR1 MNHEY, CDR2 SVGEGT. The CDR3 is made up of 13 amino acids. CDR3 in DNA: TGTGCCATAGCCGGGAGGTTCACAGATACGCAGTATTTT. Amino acid sequence: CAIAGRFTDTQYF.

This clonotype was picked up many times. The chain combines TRBV5-1 with TRBJ1-1, with D unresolved. The germline V gene encodes CDR1 SGHRS and CDR2 YFSETQ. There are 13 residues in the CDR3. Trimming stripped 0 bases from V and 3 bases from J, with 6 bases between. Written as DNA, the CDR3 is TGCGCCAGCAGCTTGGACCCGGACACTGAAGCTTTCTTT. This sequence encodes CASSLDPDTEAFF.

This clonotype was seen at least ten times. The chain recombines TRBV2 with TRBJ2-5, with TRBD1 identical over 7 bases. The CDR3 has 13 residues. V shed 7 bases and J 3 bases; nucleotides not matched to a gene: 5. CDR1 and CDR2 (germline): SNHLY, FYNNEI. CDR3 protein: CASTRDREETQYF. In nucleotides, the CDR3 is TGTGCCAGCACCCGGGACAGAGAAGAGACCCAGTACTTC.

This clonotype was counted only a few times. The rearrangement joins TRBV6-1 to TRBJ2-2; the match to TRBD1 covers 7 bases. In germline, CDR1 is MNHNS, CDR2 SASEGT. The V and J ends lost 7 bases and 4 bases, in that order; junction bases with no gene match: 9. The CDR3 is made up of 15 amino acids. The CDR3 loop is CASTRQGSGTGELFF. The DNA of the CDR3 is TGTGCCAGCACCAGACAGGGTTCGGGCACCGGGGAGCTGTTTTTT.

Ten or more counts support this clonotype. V and J are TRBV12-3 or TRBV12-4 and TRBJ1-5; the match to TRBD1 covers 8 bases. The CDR3 is 13 residues long. V dropped 6 bases and J dropped 5; count of bases not matched to a gene: 3. The CDR3 bases are TGTGCCAGCAGAGGACAGGGTGATCAGCCCCAGCATTTT. It translates to CASRGQGDQPQHF.

This clonotype was seen a handful of times. Written as DNA, the CDR3 is TGTGCCAGCAGCTTGGCCGGGGGGGGGGGTGACAATGAGCAGTTCTTC. Amino acid sequence: CASSLAGGGGDNEQFF. This chain connects TRBV7-8 to TRBJ2-1, with 8 bases aligning to TRBD2. CDR3 length equals 16 residues. The J segment lost 5 bases and the V segment lost 3 bases, leaving 9 bases of the junction unmatched. Germline V gene sequence: CDR1 SGHVS, CDR2 FQNEAQ.

V usage is TRBV6-2 or TRBV6-3 and J usage is TRBJ2-1; the match to TRBD1 covers 7 bases. The assigned J gene may be wrong: the sequence end matches TRBJ2-7 better. The CDR3 sequence is 15 residues long. Germline CDR1 reads MNHEY; CDR2 reads SVGEGT. The CDR3 DNA is TGTGCCAGCAGTCCACAGGGGACGGTAATCAATGAGCAGTACTTC. Translating it yields CASSPQGTVINEQYF.